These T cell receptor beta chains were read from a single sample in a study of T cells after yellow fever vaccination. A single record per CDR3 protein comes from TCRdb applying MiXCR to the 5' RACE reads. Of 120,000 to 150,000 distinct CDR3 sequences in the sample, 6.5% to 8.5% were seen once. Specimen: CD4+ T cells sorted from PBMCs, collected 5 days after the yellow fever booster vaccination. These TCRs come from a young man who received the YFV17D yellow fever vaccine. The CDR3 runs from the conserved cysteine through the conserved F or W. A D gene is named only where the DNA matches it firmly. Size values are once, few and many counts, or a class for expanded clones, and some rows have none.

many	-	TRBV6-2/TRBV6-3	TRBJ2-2	TGTGCCAGCACAAGGCGGAAGAGCACCGGGGAGCTGTTTTTT	CASTRRKSTGELFF
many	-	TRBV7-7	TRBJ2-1	TGTGCTAGCAGCACCGGGGCGTACAATGAGCAGTTCTTC	CASSTGAYNEQFF
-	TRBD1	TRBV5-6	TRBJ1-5	TGTGCCAGCTCTCAGGGGGCCAGGCAGCCCCAGCATTTT	CASSQGARQPQHF
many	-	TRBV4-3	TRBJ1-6	TGCGCCAGCAGCCAAGAACGGGGGGGCCGGGGTTCACCCCTCCACTTT	CASSQERGGRGSPLHF
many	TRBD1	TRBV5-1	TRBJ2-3	TGCGCCAGCAGCACCGGGACAGGGATTACAGATACGCAGTATTTT	CASSTGTGITDTQYF
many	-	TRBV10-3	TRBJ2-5	TGTGCCATCAGTGACCGACAGCGGAACCAAGAGACCCAGTACTTC	CAISDRQRNQETQYF
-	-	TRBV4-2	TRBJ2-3	TGTGCCAGCAGCCAAGACGGGGCCTCCGCCGATACGCAGTATTTT	CASSQDGASADTQYF
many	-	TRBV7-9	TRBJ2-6	TGTGCCAGCAGCCATTCCCCCGGGGCCAACGTCCTGACTTTC	CASSHSPGANVLTF
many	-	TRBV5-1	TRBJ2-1	TGCGCCAGCAGCGAGGGATTTAACAATGAGCAGTTCTTC	CASSEGFNNEQFF
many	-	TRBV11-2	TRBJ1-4	TGTGCCAGCAGCTTAGGCTGGAGTTTAAATGAAAAACTGTTTTTT	CASSLGWSLNEKLFF
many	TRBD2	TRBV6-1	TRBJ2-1	TGTGCCAGCAGCAAAGCGGGAGGGAACAATGAGCAGTTCTTC	CASSKAGGNNEQFF
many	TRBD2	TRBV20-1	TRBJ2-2	TGCAGTGCGAGACTAGCGGGAGAAGCCGGGGAGCTGTTTTTT	CSARLAGEAGELFF
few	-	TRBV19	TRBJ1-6	TGTGCCAGTAGTCTGGACAGCAAGACCTCACCCCTCCACTTT	CASSLDSKTSPLHF
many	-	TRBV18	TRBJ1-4	TGTGCCAGCTCACCCGGACTTGCTGAAAAACTGTTTTTT	CASSPGLAEKLFF
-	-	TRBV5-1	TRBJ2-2	TGCGCCAGCAGCTTGGATTCCCCGACGCTAGTGTCCGGGGAGCTGTTTTTT	CASSLDSPTLVSGELFF
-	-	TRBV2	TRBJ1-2	TGTGCCAGCAGTGAGGGCGTTTATGGAGGCTACACCTTC	CASSEGVYGGYTF
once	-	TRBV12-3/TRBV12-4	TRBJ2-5	TGTGCCCGCAGTTTAGGGGCCCCCGGGGGACGGGCCCGAGGAGAGACCCAGTACTTC	CARSLGAPGGRARGETQYF
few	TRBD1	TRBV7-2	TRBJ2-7	TGTGCCAGCAGCTCGCCAGGCGGCGGGACAGGGGGCACACGCGGTTACTACGAGCAGTACTTC	CASSSPGGGTGGTRGYYEQYF
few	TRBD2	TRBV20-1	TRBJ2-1	TGCAGTGCTAGAGATCGTGGTAGCGGGAGGACCTACAATGAGCAGTTCTTC	CSARDRGSGRTYNEQFF
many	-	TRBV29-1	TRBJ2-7	TGCAGCGTTGGTGTGACAGAGTTCTCCTACGAGCAGTACTTC	CSVGVTEFSYEQYF
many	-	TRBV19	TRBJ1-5	TGTGCCAGTAGTATAGGGGGATTCCAGCATTTT	CASSIGGFQHF
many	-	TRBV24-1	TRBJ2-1	TGTGCCACCAGTGACCCGAGGAGGAGTGTTAATGAGCAGTTCTTC	CATSDPRRSVNEQFF
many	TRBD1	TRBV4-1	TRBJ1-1	TGCGCCAGCAGCTCCCGGGACAGGGGCCCCTCGAACACTGAAGCTTTCTTT	CASSSRDRGPSNTEAFF
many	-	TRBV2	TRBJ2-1	TGTGCCAGCAGTCAAGGAGGACTATACAATGAGCAGTTCTTC	CASSQGGLYNEQFF
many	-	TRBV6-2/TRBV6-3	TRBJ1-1	TGTGCCAGCCTTTCTCCACGGGAGAACACTGAAGCTTTCTTT	CASLSPRENTEAFF
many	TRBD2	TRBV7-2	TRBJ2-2	TGTGCCAGCAGCTTAGGTTCCGCGGGAGGCGGCGGGGAGCTGTTTTTT	CASSLGSAGGGGELFF
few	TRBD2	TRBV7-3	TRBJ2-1	TGTGCCAGCAGCCTAGCCCGACTAGCCGGAGGTCGGAATGAGCAGTTCTTC	CASSLARLAGGRNEQFF
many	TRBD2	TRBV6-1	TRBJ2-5	TGTGCCAGTGGACTAGCGGGAGGCCTAGTGGAGACCCAGTACTTC	CASGLAGGLVETQYF
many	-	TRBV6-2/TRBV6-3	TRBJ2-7	TGTGCCAGCAGTTACTCGGCGGCTAGCTTTACGGCCGAGCAGTACTTC	CASSYSAASFTAEQYF
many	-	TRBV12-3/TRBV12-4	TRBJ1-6	TGTGCCAGCAGAAAAAGGGGGAAACGAGATTCACCCCTCCACTTT	CASRKRGKRDSPLHF
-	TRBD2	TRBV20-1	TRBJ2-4	TGCAGTGCCTTCCGGGGGGGCCCCAATAACATTCAGTACTTC	CSAFRGGPNNIQYF
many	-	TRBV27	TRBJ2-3	TGTGCCAGCAGAATTCCAGGGTATGGAACAGATACGCAGTATTTT	CASRIPGYGTDTQYF
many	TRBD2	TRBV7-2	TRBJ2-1	TGTGCCAGCAGCTTTTTAGCGGGAGTCAATGAGCAGTTCTTC	CASSFLAGVNEQFF
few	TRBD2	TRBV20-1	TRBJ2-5	TGCAGTGCTAGTGGAACTAGCGGCCAAGAGACCCAGTACTTC	CSASGTSGQETQYF
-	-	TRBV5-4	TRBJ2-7	TGTGCCAGCAGCTTCGAGGGATCCTCTACCTACGAGCAGTACTTC	CASSFEGSSTYEQYF
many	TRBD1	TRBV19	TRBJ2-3	TGTGCCAGTAAGCAACAGGGGGCAACAGATACGCAGTATTTT	CASKQQGATDTQYF
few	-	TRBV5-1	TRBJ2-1	TGCGCCAGCAGCCCAAGGGGGGGCGCGGCGGTGGCCTACAATGAGCAGTTCTTC	CASSPRGGAAVAYNEQFF